A selection of T cell receptor beta chains follows, all from one sample in a study of response to subunit inactivated influenza vaccine. Each CDR3 protein gets one entry after TCRdb re-called the RT-PCR reads with MiXCR. The data contain 800,000 or so distinct CDR3 sequences, about 20% of them singletons. Sequenced here: PBMCs from blood, sampled roughly 5 days after vaccination. The receptors shown here come from a man aged 50-60 years who received an inactivated influenza vaccine. Each CDR3 is given with its conserved first and last residue. Each record gives: J gene, V gene, D gene, clone size, CDR3 protein, CDR3 DNA. The D gene is left open where the match is weak. Rows may omit the clone size; those that give it use once, few, many or a size class.

TRBJ2-1 | TRBV12-3/TRBV12-4 | TRBD2 | . | CASSLASSGRAYNEQFF | TGTGCCAGCAGTTTGGCGTCTAGCGGGAGGGCCTACAATGAGCAGTTCTTC
TRBJ2-5 | TRBV29-1 | . | . | CSVEEDRAPETQYF | TGCAGCGTTGAAGAGGACCGGGCCCCAGAGACCCAGTACTTC
TRBJ2-7 | TRBV5-6 | TRBD1 | . | CASSFQGVPYEQYF | TGTGCCAGCAGCTTTCAGGGGGTGCCCTACGAGCAGTACTTC
TRBJ1-1 | TRBV5-6 | TRBD1 | . | CASSSGQGRTEAFF | TGTGCCAGCAGCTCGGGACAGGGGAGAACTGAAGCTTTCTTT
TRBJ2-1 | TRBV5-1 | . | . | CASSLVRGIDNEQFF | TGCGCCAGCAGCTTAGTTAGAGGAATTGACAATGAGCAGTTCTTC
TRBJ1-1 | TRBV6-1 | . | . | CASRLPSGEGGASEAFF | TGTGCCAGCAGGCTCCCGTCGGGGGAAGGAGGAGCCTCTGAAGCTTTCTTT
TRBJ1-5 | TRBV5-5 | TRBD1 | . | CASSPAGQNQPQHF | TGTGCCAGCAGCCCCGCGGGACAGAATCAGCCCCAGCATTTT
TRBJ1-2 | TRBV3-1 | . | few | CASSQSPGRHYGYTF | TGTGCCAGCAGCCAAAGTCCAGGGAGGCACTATGGCTACACCTTC
TRBJ2-7 | TRBV20-1 | . | few | CSARVGRGTYEQYF | TGCAGTGCTAGAGTTGGCAGGGGCACCTACGAGCAGTACTTC
TRBJ2-3 | TRBV7-2 | . | few | CASSLDLPDTQYF | TGTGCCAGCAGCTTAGATCTCCCAGATACGCAGTATTTT
TRBJ2-1 | TRBV7-9 | . | few | CASSRGVLSYNEQFF | TGTGCCAGCAGCAGAGGGGTCCTCTCCTACAATGAGCAGTTCTTC
TRBJ1-1 | TRBV11-2 | TRBD1 | . | CASSEHRGRTGDLNTEAFF | TGTGCCAGCAGCGAGCACCGCGGGAGGACAGGGGACTTAAACACTGAAGCTTTCTTT
TRBJ2-7 | TRBV29-1 | . | . | CSVEGGTAVPYEQYF | TGCAGCGTTGAAGGGGGCACTGCTGTACCCTACGAGCAGTACTTC
TRBJ1-6 | TRBV6-2/TRBV6-3 | . | . | CASSYSVTGRLYNSPLHF | TGTGCCAGCAGTTACTCGGTAACAGGCCGACTCTATAATTCACCCCTCCACTTT
TRBJ2-7 | TRBV5-5 | . | . | CASSLADRMTYEQYF | TGTGCCAGCAGCTTGGCCGACAGGATGACCTACGAGCAGTACTTC
TRBJ2-1 | TRBV29-1 | . | . | CSASGTQKSYNEQFF | TGCAGCGCCTCCGGGACACAAAAATCCTACAATGAGCAGTTCTTC
TRBJ2-1 | TRBV11-2 | TRBD2 | few | CASSSGGNNEQFF | TGTGCCAGCAGCTCGGGAGGCAACAATGAGCAGTTCTTC
TRBJ2-7 | TRBV4-1 | TRBD1 | . | CASSLAGTGGEQYF | TGCGCCAGCAGCTTAGCCGGGACAGGGGGCGAGCAGTACTTC